These 26 T cell receptor beta chains share one sample of origin, sequenced in a study of T cell responses to AZD1222 COVID-19 vaccine (dated by TCRdb to 2020 to 2023). Library generation was performed with the immunoSEQ multiplex PCR assay. Here the immuneACCESS table is served through TCRdb, limited to in-frame sequences with V and J called. Missing clones are a known gap in these copies; in checked studies unresolved V genes cover under half, and the rest lacks a known reason. The sample table shows around 150,000 clones, and more than 85% are seen once. The ten top clones hold 2.5% to 3.5% of the sample. The time point label for this specimen denotes: about 28 days (+/-7) after the second vaccine dose. This specimen consisted of peripheral blood, obtained 28 days after the second AZD1222 dose. Source of these receptors: an adult who received the AZD1222 COVID-19 vaccine.

V gene TRBV6-1 combines with J gene TRBJ2-1; no reliable D call. Germline CDR1 MNHNS, CDR2 SASEGT. The CDR3 is 16 amino acids. The V end was cut by 3 bases, the J end by 6 bases, with 18 bases between. CDR3 residues: CASSDYHQVWGNEQFF. CDR3 DNA: TGTGCCAGCAGTGATTATCACCAGGTATGGGGCAATGAGCAGTTCTTC.

J is TRBJ2-1 and V is TRBV6-5; unclear D gene. Trimming cost V 1 base and J 5 bases, with 9 bases left between them. The germline V gene encodes CDR1 MNHEY and CDR2 SVGAGI. This CDR3 spans 14 amino acids. The CDR3 DNA reads as TGTGCCAGCAGTTACTTCGCTAGAGACAATGAGCAGTTCTTC. Protein sequence: CASSYFARDNEQFF.

This chain links TRBV11-3 with TRBJ2-7; 13 bases match TRBD2. The CDR3 is made up of 16 amino acids. V lost 3 bases, J lost 2 bases, and 4 bases stayed unmatched. Per the germline V gene, CDR1 is SGHNT and CDR2 is YENEEA. The CDR3 sequence is CASSFSGTSGTYEQYF. DNA for the CDR3: TGTGCCAGCAGCTTTAGTGGGACTAGCGGGACCTACGAGCAGTACTTC.

The chain recombines TRBV7-6 with TRBJ1-6, with 8 bases lining up with TRBD1. Trimming took 4 bases from V and 5 from J; bases not matched to a gene: 10. The CDR3 is 17 amino acids. Germline CDR1 and CDR2: SGHVS and FNYEAQ. The CDR3 spells CASSSSGGEGNNSPLHF. CDR3 in DNA: TGTGCCAGCAGCTCCTCAGGGGGCGAGGGCAATAATTCACCCCTCCACTTT. Variable domain in full (rest from reference TRBV7-6 and TRBJ1-6): GAGVSQSPRYKVTKRGQDVALRCDPISGHVSLYWYRQALGQGPEFLTYFNYEAQQDKSGLPNDRFSAERPEGSISTLTIQRTEQRDSAMYRCASSSSGGEGNNSPLHFGNGTRLTVT.

This rearrangement joins TRBV28 to TRBJ1-5; 8 bases are a match to TRBD1. J gave up 5 bases and V 5 bases, and 5 bases lay outside the gene matches. Germline CDR1 MDHEN, CDR2 SYDVKM. The CDR3 runs 14 residues. CDR3 DNA: TGTGCCAGCAGTCTCAGACAGGGGTATCAGCCCCAGCATTTT. Encoded protein: CASSLRQGYQPQHF.

The chain recombines TRBV30 with TRBJ1-6; D unclear. V was pared by 4 bases and J by 7 bases, with 11 bases between. Germline V gives CDR1 GTSNPN, CDR2 SVGIG (reference sequence). This CDR3 region has 13 residues. The CDR3 sequence: CAWTRTENSPLHF. CDR3 nucleotide sequence: TGTGCCTGGACCCGGACGGAGAATTCACCCCTCCACTTT.

This clone was observed once. This chain joins TRBV7-9 and TRBJ1-5, with D possibly TRBD1 on 6 matching bases. Deletions cut 7 bases from V and 5 bases from J, with 15 bases between. This CDR3 has 14 residues. Germline values: CDR1 SEHNR, CDR2 FQNEAQ (reference sequence). DNA for the CDR3: TGTGCCAGCACCTTCGGGGACACCCATCAGCCCCAGCATTTT. It specifies CASTFGDTHQPQHF.

The chain employs TRBV6-2 or TRBV6-3 and TRBJ2-7; D not certain. Deletions cut 4 bases from V and 3 bases from J, with 4 bases between. CDR1 is MNHEY and CDR2 is SVGEGT in the germline V gene. CDR3 length: 11 residues. The CDR3 spells CASSSYYEQYF. In DNA form, the CDR3 reads TGTGCCAGCAGTTCTTACTACGAGCAGTACTTC.

This chain links TRBV3-1 (or the pseudogene TRBV3-2) with TRBJ2-7; 12 positions agree with TRBD2. From germline, CDR1 is LGHDT and CDR2 YNNKEL (reference sequence). The V gene end was trimmed by 8 bases and the J gene end by 5 bases; junction bases not matched to a gene: 19. CDR3 length: 18 amino acids. The CDR3 nucleotides read TGTGCCAGCGGTTACCGAGCTAGCGGGAGGGCCGATCCTAACGAGCAGTACTTC. It yields the protein CASGYRASGRADPNEQYF.

V gene TRBV9 combines with J gene TRBJ1-2, with 9 bases that match TRBD1. The CDR3 sequence is 15 residues long. Germline V gene lookup returns CDR1 SGDLS and CDR2 YYNGEE. The J segment lost 8 bases and the V segment lost 0 bases, leaving 8 bases of the junction unmatched. The CDR3: CASSVVGQGGGGYTF. In nucleotides, the CDR3 is TGTGCCAGCAGCGTAGTGGGACAGGGCGGCGGGGGCTACACCTTC.

The chain uses TRBV27 and TRBJ2-1; D uncertain. Trimming shortened V by 8 bases and J by 5 bases, and 10 bases separated the two germline ends. This CDR3 has 12 residues. Germline CDR1 is MNHEY and CDR2 is SMNVEV (reference sequence). Written as DNA, the CDR3 is TGTGCCAGCGGAGTGGTTAACAATGAGCAGTTCTTC. Its protein product is CASGVVNNEQFF.

This rearrangement joins TRBV7-6 to TRBJ2-5; a weak D match, TRBD1 (6 bases). Germline CDR1 and CDR2: SGHVS and FNYEAQ. This CDR3 is built from 15 residues. V gave up 5 bases and J gave up 5 bases, with 18 bases separating them. CDR3 coding DNA: TGTGCCAGCAGCCAAAGAGGACAGCTCCGGGAGACCCAGTACTTC. Encoded protein: CASSQRGQLRETQYF.

The chain has TRBV5-6 and TRBJ2-2; tentatively, D is TRBD2 (5 bases). Trimming removed 3 bases from V and 5 bases from J, with 20 bases in between. CDR1 and CDR2 from the germline V gene are SGHDT and YYEEEE. The CDR3 is made up of 17 amino acids. The CDR3 sequence is CASSSGSKPLRTGELFF. CDR3 DNA: TGTGCCAGCAGCTCGGGGAGCAAACCATTAAGGACCGGGGAGCTGTTTTTT.

The rearrangement joins TRBV5-5 to TRBJ2-1, with D possibly being TRBD1 or TRBD2 (5 bases each). The germline CDR1 and CDR2 sequences are SGHKS and YYEKEE (reference sequence). This CDR3 contains 17 residues. Trimming took off 4 bases at V and 10 bases at J, with 27 bases between the two ends. The CDR3: CASSPYSPGRQEGEQFF. The CDR3 DNA is TGTGCCAGCAGCCCCTACTCCCCGGGACGGCAAGAGGGAGAGCAGTTCTTC. Based on the CDR3 plus reference TRBV5-5 and TRBJ2-1, the full variable domain is DAGVTQSPTHLIKTRGQQVTLRCSPISGHKSVSWYQQVLGQGPQFIFQYYEKEERGRGNFPDRFSARQFPNYSSELNVNALLLGDSALYLCASSPYSPGRQEGEQFFGPGTRLTVL.

The chain has TRBV20-1 and TRBJ2-7; possibly TRBD1 for D (5 bases). V lost 3 bases and J 0 bases, leaving 12 bases between the germline ends. The V gene's germline CDR1 is DFQATT and CDR2 SNEGSKA (reference sequence). The CDR3 length is 14 residues. CDR3: CSASDSRNSYEQYF. The CDR3 DNA is TGCAGTGCTAGTGACAGCCGTAACTCCTACGAGCAGTACTTC.

The chain has TRBV6-2 or TRBV6-3 and TRBJ2-7; 9 bases align to TRBD1. Trimming at V came to 5 bases and at J to 9 bases, leaving 2 bases not matched to a gene. Germline CDR1 MNHEY, CDR2 SVGEGT. The CDR3 spans 11 residues. CDR3 loop: CASSRQGGQYF. The CDR3, as DNA: TGTGCCAGCAGTCGACAGGGGGGGCAGTACTTC.

The chain links TRBV5-1 to TRBJ1-1; unclear D gene. Between the trimmed V and J ends, which lost 6 bases and 4 bases, there was a span of 7 bases. Germline V gene data show CDR1 as SGHRS and CDR2 as YFSETQ. The CDR3 extends over 11 amino acids. The CDR3 sequence: CASTGSTEAFF. CDR3 in DNA: TGCGCCAGCACCGGTTCCACTGAAGCTTTCTTT.

The chain has TRBV29-1 and TRBJ2-7, with 10 bases matching TRBD2. CDR3 length: 13 residues. Germline loops: CDR1 SQVTM, CDR2 ANQGSEA. The V and J ends lost 7 bases and 7 bases, in that order; junction bases with no gene match: 10. CDR3 in DNA: TGCAGCGCACGACTAGCGGGTGACGTTGAGCAGTACTTC. It translates to CSARLAGDVEQYF.

The chain links TRBV5-1 to TRBJ1-2, with TRBD1 as a possible D gene (5 bases). V was trimmed by 0 bases and J by 6 bases, leaving 12 bases between them. This CDR3 is built from 14 residues. Germline assignment: CDR1 SGHRS and CDR2 YFSETQ. The CDR3 DNA follows: TGCGCCAGCAGCTTGGGCGGCAGGGTAGATGGCTACACCTTC. Its protein product is CASSLGGRVDGYTF. Variable domain in full (rest from reference TRBV5-1 and TRBJ1-2): KAGVTQTPRYLIKTRGQQVTLSCSPISGHRSVSWYQQTPGQGLQFLFEYFSETQRNKGNFPGRFSGRQFSNSRSEMNVSTLELGDSALYLCASSLGGRVDGYTFGSGTRLTVV.

The V and J genes are TRBV18 and TRBJ2-1; no firm D call. V lost 6 bases and J 3 bases, leaving 12 bases between the germline ends. Germline V gene data show CDR1 as KGHSH and CDR2 as LQKENI. The CDR3 runs to 14 residues. CDR3 DNA: TGTGCCAGCTCGGGTCGAGAGGACTACAATGAGCAGTTCTTC. Its protein is CASSGREDYNEQFF. Full variable domain (rest looked up from reference TRBV18 and TRBJ2-1): NAGVMQNPRHLVRRRGQEARLRCSPMKGHSHVYWYRQLPEEGLKFMVYLQKENIIDESGMPKERFSAEFPKEGPSILRIQQVVRGDSAAYFCASSGREDYNEQFFGPGTRLTVL.

This clone was counted once. This rearrangement joins TRBV7-9 to TRBJ2-1, with 8 bases aligning to TRBD2. Trimming took 2 bases from V and 6 from J; bases not matched to a gene: 9. The V gene's germline CDR1 is SEHNR and CDR2 FQNEAQ (reference sequence). The CDR3 is 16 amino acids. Here the CDR3 reads CASSLISGRRFNEQFF. In nucleotides, the CDR3 is TGTGCCAGCAGCTTAATAAGCGGGAGAAGATTCAATGAGCAGTTCTTC. The variable domain in full, with the rest retrieved from reference TRBV7-9 and TRBJ2-1, is DTGVSQNPRHKITKRGQNVTFRCDPISEHNRLYWYRQTLGQGPEFLTYFQNEAQLEKSRLLSDRFSAERPKGSFSTLEIQRTEQGDSAMYLCASSLISGRRFNEQFFGPGTRLTVL.

The chain employs TRBV11-2 and TRBJ2-2; D may be TRBD2 (6 bases). V was clipped by 0 bases and J by 1 base, with 9 bases between them. Germline V gene data show CDR1 as SGHAT and CDR2 as FQNNGV. The CDR3 runs 16 residues. In DNA form, the CDR3 reads TGTGCCAGCAGCTTAGATCGGGGACTGAACACCGGGGAGCTGTTTTTT. It encodes CASSLDRGLNTGELFF.

The V call is TRBV3-1 (or the pseudogene TRBV3-2), the J call TRBJ1-2; D unresolved. The V gene lost 1 base and the J gene lost 7 bases, with 7 bases spanning the gap. Germline V lookup: CDR1 LGHDT, CDR2 YNNKEL (reference sequence). The CDR3 is made up of 12 amino acids. The CDR3 DNA is TGTGCCAGCAGCCAAGTACGCGGTGGCTACACCTTC. Translated: CASSQVRGGYTF.

V and J are TRBV27 and TRBJ2-5, with 13 bases fitting TRBD2. J lost 6 bases, V lost 5 bases, and 12 bases had no gene match. The V gene's germline CDR1 is MNHEY and CDR2 SMNVEV (reference sequence). This CDR3 has 17 residues. The CDR3 region is CASSGLPGLAGEKTQYF. The CDR3 DNA reads TGTGCCAGCAGTGGATTGCCCGGACTAGCGGGAGAAAAGACCCAGTACTTC.

This clone was observed once. V usage is TRBV4-2 and J usage is TRBJ2-7, with TRBD1 matching 10 bases. V lost 0 bases, J lost 5 bases, and 4 bases stayed unmatched. CDR1 LGHNA and CDR2 YNFKEQ come from the germline V gene. The CDR3 has 15 amino acids. The DNA for the CDR3 is TGTGCCAGCAGCCAAGAGAGACAGGGGGCCCACGAGCAGTACTTC. This encodes CASSQERQGAHEQYF.

The V call is TRBV29-1, the J call TRBJ2-1, with TRBD1 matching 7 bases. J lost 0 bases, V lost 0 bases, and 14 bases had no gene match. Germline V CDR1 and CDR2: SQVTM, ANQGSEA. CDR3 size: 19 residues. The CDR3 DNA follows: TGCAGCGTTGAAGAGGGGACAGAGTGGGGGCACCACTCCTACAATGAGCAGTTCTTC. Its translation is CSVEEGTEWGHHSYNEQFF.